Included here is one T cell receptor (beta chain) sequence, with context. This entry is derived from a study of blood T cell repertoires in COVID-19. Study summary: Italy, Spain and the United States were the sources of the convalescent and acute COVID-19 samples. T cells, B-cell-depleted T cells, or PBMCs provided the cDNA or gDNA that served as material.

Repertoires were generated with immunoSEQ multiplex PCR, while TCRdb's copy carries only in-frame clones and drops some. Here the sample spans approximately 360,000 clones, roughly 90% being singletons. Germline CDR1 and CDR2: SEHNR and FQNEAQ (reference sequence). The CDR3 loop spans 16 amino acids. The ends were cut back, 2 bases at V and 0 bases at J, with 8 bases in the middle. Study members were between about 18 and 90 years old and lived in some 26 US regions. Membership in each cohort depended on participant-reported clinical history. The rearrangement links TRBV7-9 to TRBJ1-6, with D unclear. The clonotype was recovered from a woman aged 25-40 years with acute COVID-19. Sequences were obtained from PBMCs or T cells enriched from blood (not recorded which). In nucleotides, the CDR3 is TGTGCCAGCAGCTTAACAGTGAGCTCCTATAATTCACCCCTCCACTTT. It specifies CASSLTVSSYNSPLHF.